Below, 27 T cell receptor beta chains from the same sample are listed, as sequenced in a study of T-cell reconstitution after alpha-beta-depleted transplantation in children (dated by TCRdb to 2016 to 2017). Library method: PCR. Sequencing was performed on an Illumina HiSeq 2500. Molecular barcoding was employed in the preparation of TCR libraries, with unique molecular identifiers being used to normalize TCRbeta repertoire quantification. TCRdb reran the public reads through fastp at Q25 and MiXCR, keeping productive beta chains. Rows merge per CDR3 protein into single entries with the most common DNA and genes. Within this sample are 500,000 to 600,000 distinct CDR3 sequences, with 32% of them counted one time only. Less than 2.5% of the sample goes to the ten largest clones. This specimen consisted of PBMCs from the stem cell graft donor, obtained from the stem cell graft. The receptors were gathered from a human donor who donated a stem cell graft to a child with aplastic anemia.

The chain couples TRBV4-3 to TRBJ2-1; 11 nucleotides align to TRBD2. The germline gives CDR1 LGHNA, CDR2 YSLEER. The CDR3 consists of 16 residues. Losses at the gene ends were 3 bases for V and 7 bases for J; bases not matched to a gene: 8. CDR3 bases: TGCGCCAGCAGCCAGATGGGGAGACTAGCGGGAAATGAGCAGTTCTTC. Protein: CASSQMGRLAGNEQFF.

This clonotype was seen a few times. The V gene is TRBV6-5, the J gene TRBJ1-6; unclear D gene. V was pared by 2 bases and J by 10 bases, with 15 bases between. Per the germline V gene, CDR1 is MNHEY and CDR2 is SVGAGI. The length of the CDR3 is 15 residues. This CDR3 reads CASSYGISSGSPLHF. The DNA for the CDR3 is TGTGCCAGCAGTTACGGGATCTCCTCGGGGTCACCCCTCCACTTT.

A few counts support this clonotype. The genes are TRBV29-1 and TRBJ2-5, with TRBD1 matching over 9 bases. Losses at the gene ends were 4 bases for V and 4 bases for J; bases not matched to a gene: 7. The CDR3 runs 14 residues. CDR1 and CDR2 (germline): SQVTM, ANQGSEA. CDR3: CSVVGTGFLETQYF. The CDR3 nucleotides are TGCAGCGTTGTCGGGACAGGGTTTCTAGAGACCCAGTACTTC.

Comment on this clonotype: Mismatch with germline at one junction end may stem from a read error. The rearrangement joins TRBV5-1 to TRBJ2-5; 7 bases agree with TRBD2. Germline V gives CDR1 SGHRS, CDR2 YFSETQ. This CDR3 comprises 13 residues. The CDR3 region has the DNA TGCGCCAGCAGGTCGGGACTACAAGCGACCCAGTACTTC. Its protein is CASRSGLQATQYF. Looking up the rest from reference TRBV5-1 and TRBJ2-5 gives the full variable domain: KAGVTQTPRYLIKTRGQQVTLSCSPISGHRSVSWYQQTPGQGLQFLFEYFSETQRNKGNFPGRFSGRQFSNSRSEMNVSTLELGDSALYLCASRSGLQATQYFGPGTRLLVL.

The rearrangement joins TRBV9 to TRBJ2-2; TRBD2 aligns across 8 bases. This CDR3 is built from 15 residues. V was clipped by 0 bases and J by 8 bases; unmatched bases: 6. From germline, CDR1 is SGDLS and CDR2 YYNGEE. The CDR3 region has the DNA TGTGCCAGCAGCGTAGAACTAGCGGAGGAGGGGGAGCTGTTTTTT. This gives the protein CASSVELAEEGELFF.

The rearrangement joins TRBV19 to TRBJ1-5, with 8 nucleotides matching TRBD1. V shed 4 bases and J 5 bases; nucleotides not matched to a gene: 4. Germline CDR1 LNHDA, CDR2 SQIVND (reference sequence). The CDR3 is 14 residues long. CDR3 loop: CASSRTGLYQPQHF. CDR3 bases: TGTGCCAGTAGTAGGACAGGGCTCTATCAGCCCCAGCATTTT.

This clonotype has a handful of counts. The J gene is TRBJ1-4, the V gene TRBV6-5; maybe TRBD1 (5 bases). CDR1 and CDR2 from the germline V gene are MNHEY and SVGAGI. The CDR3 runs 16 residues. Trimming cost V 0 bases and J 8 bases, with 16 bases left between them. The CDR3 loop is CASSYSGGRAWEKLFF. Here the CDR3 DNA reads TGTGCCAGCAGTTACTCGGGAGGCAGGGCTTGGGAAAAACTGTTTTTT.

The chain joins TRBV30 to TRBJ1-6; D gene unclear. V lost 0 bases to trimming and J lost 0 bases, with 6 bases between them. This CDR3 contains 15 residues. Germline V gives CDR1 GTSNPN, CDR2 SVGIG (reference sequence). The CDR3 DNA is TGTGCCTGGAGTGTTGGGAGCTCCTATAATTCACCCCTCCACTTT. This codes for CAWSVGSSYNSPLHF.

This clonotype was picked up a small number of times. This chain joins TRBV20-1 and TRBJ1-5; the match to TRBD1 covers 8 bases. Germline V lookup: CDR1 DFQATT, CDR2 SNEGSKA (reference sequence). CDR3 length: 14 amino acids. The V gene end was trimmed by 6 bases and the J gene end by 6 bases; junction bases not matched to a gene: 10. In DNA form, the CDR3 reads TGCAGTGCCATAGAGGGGACAGGAATTCAGCCCCAGCATTTT. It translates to CSAIEGTGIQPQHF.

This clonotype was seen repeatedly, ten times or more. CDR3 nucleotides: TGTGCCAGCAGCCCTAAGGGTTCTTGGACTGAAGCTTTCTTT. It is translated as CASSPKGSWTEAFF. The chain employs TRBV7-2 and TRBJ1-1; D call uncertain. The V end lost 5 bases, the J end lost 5 bases, and 15 bases lay between the germline ends. CDR1 and CDR2 (germline): SGHTA, FQGNSA. The CDR3 extends over 14 amino acids.

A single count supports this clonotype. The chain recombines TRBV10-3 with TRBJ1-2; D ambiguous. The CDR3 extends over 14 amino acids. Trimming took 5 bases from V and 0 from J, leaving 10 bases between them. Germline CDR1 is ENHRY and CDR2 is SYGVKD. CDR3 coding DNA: TGTGCCATCAGTCTATACAGTTCTAACTATGGCTACACCTTC. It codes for CAISLYSSNYGYTF.

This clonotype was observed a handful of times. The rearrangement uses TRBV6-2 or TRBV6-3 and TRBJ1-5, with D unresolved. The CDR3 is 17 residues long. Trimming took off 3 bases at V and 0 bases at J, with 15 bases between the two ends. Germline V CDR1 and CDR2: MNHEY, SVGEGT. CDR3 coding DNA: TGTGCCAGCAGTTATCCGCGCGGGGTTGGTAGCAATCAGCCCCAGCATTTT. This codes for CASSYPRGVGSNQPQHF.

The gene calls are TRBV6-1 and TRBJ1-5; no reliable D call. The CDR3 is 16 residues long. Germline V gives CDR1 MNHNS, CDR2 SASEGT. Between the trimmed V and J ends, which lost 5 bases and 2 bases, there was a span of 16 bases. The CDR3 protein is CASSRDITSGNQPQHF. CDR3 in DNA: TGTGCCAGCAGTCGCGACATAACCTCTGGCAATCAGCCCCAGCATTTT.

The CDR3: CSAPHPSQTQNIQYF. CDR3 nucleotide sequence: TGCAGTGCTCCCCACCCTTCCCAGACCCAAAACATTCAGTACTTC. V and J are TRBV20-1 and TRBJ2-4, with no clear D. This CDR3 is 15 amino acids long. V was pared by 5 bases and J by 5 bases, with 19 bases between. CDR1 is DFQATT, CDR2 SNEGSKA, per germline (reference sequence).

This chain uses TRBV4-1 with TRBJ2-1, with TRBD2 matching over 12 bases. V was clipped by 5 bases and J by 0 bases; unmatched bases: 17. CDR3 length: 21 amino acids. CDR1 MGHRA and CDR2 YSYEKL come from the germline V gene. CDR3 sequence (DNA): TGCGCCAGCAGCGAACGCATAGGACTAGCGGGATGGGGGAGCTCCTACAATGAGCAGTTCTTC. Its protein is CASSERIGLAGWGSSYNEQFF.

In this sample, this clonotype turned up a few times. The CDR3 nucleotides read TGTGCCAGCAGCCCCCGGCGGATCTACGAGCAGTACTTC. Translation gives CASSPRRIYEQYF. This chain connects TRBV7-2 to TRBJ2-7; D uncertain. The CDR3 runs 13 residues. Between the trimmed V and J ends, which lost 5 bases and 3 bases, there was a span of 11 bases. Germline CDR1 reads SGHTA; CDR2 reads FQGNSA.

The DNA of the CDR3 is TGTGCCAGCAGTTTAGCACAGGTTGGCTATGGCTACACCTTC. Its protein product is CASSLAQVGYGYTF. The genes are TRBV12-3 or TRBV12-4 and TRBJ1-2; the D gene is possibly TRBD1 (5 bases). This CDR3 comprises 14 residues. Trimming took 0 bases from V and 4 from J, leaving 9 bases between them.

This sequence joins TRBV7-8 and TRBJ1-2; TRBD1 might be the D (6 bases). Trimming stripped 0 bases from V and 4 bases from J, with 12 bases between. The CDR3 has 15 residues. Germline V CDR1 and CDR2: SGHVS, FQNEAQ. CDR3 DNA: TGTGCCAGCAGCTTAGCAGGGGGTACGGGCTATGGCTACACCTTC. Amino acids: CASSLAGGTGYGYTF.

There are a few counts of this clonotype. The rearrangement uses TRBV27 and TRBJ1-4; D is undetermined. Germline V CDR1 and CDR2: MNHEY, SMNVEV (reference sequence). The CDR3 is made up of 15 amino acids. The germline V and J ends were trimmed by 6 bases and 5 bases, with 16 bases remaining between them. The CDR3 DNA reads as TGTGCCAGCAGACCCTTATTGACGGGGAATGAAAAACTGTTTTTT. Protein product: CASRPLLTGNEKLFF.

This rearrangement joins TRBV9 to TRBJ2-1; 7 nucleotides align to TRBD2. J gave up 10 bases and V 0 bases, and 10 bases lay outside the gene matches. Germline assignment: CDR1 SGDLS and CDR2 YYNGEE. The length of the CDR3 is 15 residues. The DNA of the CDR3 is TGTGCCAGCAGCGTAGCAGGACTAGGGCCCCGGGAGCAGTTCTTC. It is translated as CASSVAGLGPREQFF. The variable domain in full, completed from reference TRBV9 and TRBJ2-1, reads DSGVTQTPKHLITATGQRVTLRCSPRSGDLSVYWYQQSLDQGLQFLIQYYNGEERAKGNILERFSAQQFPDLHSELNLSSLELGDSALYFCASSVAGLGPREQFFGPGTRLTVL.

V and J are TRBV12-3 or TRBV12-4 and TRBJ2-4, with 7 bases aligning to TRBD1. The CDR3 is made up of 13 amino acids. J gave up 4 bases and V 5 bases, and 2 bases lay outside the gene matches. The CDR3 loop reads CASSGTEKNIQYF. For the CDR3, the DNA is TGTGCCAGCAGTGGGACAGAAAAAAACATTCAGTACTTC.

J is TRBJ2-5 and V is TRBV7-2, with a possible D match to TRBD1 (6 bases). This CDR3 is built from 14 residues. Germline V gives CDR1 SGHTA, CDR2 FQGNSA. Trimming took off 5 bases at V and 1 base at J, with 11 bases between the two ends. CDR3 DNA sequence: TGTGCCAGCAGCCCCCTAGGGGGCCAAGAGACCCAGTACTTC. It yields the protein CASSPLGGQETQYF.

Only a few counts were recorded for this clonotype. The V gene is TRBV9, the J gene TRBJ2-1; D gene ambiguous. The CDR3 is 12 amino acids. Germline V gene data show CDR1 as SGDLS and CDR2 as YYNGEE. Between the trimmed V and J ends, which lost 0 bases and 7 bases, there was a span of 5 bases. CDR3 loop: CASSVGLNEQFF. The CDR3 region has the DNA TGTGCCAGCAGCGTAGGGCTTAATGAGCAGTTCTTC.

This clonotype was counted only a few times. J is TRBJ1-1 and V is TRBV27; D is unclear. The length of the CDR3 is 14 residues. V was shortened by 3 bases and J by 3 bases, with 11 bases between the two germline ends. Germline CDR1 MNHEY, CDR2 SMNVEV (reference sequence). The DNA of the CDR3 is TGTGCCAGCAGTTTTTTTGGTCGGGACACTGAAGCTTTCTTT. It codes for CASSFFGRDTEAFF.

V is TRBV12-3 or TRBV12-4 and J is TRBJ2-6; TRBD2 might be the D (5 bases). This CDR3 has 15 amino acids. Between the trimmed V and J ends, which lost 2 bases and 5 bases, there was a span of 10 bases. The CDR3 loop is CASSLTGFRANVLTF. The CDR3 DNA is TGTGCCAGCAGTTTAACGGGGTTTCGGGCCAACGTCCTGACTTTC.

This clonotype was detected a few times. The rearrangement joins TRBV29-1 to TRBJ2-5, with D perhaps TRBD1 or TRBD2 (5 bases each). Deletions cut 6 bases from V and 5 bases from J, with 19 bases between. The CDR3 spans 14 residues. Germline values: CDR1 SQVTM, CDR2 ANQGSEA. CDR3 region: CSVGPGDPGETQYF. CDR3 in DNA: TGCAGCGTGGGGCCCGGGGACCCCGGGGAGACCCAGTACTTC. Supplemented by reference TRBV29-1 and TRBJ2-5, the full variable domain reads SAVISQKPSRDICQRGTSLTIQCQVDSQVTMMFWYRQQPGQSLTLIATANQGSEATYESGFVIDKFPISRPNLTFSTLTVSNMSPEDSSIYLCSVGPGDPGETQYFGPGTRLLVL.

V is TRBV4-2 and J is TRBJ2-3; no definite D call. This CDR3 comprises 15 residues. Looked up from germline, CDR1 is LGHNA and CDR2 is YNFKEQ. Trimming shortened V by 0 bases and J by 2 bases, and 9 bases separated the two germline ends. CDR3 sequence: CASSQDEAYTDTQYF. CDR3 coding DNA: TGTGCCAGCAGCCAAGATGAGGCTTACACAGATACGCAGTATTTT.